The clone carrying this T cell receptor (beta chain) showed up just a few times. Antigen unknown. V dropped 5 bases and J dropped 4; count of bases not matched to a gene: 11. The CDR3 totals 16 residues. The germline CDR1 and CDR2 sequences are DFQATT and SNEGSKA (reference sequence). RNA transcripts yielded amplified TCR beta CDR3 regions. In the first-round RT-PCR of the TCR CDR3, the HTBI primer set was used. From the multiplex PCR reads, TCRdb called clonotypes with MiXCR, one entry per CDR3 protein. The table has hundreds of thousands of distinct CDR3 sequences, over 15% seen once. The entry originates in a study of T cells in Graves' hyperthyroidism and ophthalmopathy. Study-wide results and limits: Using 13 V-J features, a model discriminated ophthalmopathy from stable hyperthyroidism. Most thyroid clonotypes that were expanded above 0.001 also turned up in blood.

Hyperthyroidism had been newly diagnosed in patients aged 18 to 65, and its duration was under 2 months. Out of 8.5 to 10 ml of fresh peripheral blood came the PBMCs. This chain links TRBV20-1 with TRBJ2-5; TRBD2 aligns across 12 bases. The sequencing input was blood. This clonotype was sampled from a woman younger than 35 with Graves' hyperthyroidism. CDR3 region: CSASLAGGPSGETQYF. CDR3 bases: TGCAGTGCTTCTCTAGCGGGAGGGCCCTCCGGAGAGACCCAGTACTTC.